Listed below are T cell receptor beta chains from one sample, sequenced in a study of shared clonotypes between healthy human individuals. Some clones are missing from TCRdb's copy, which holds only in-frame ones; the method was immunoSEQ multiplex PCR. Among about 960,000 clones listed, about three quarters were seen once. Sequenced: memory CD4+ T cells sorted from blood. These receptors all come from a man aged 18 to 30 in good health. Both conserved end residues are part of each CDR3. D genes are given only for firm matches. The size field is filled for only some rows; it gives once, few, many or a size class.

>TRBV2|15|TRBD1|TRBJ1-2|NA
TGTGCCAGCAGTAGAGGACAGGGAGCTAACTATGGCTACACCTTC
CASSRGQGANYGYTF
>TRBV6-1|15|TRBD1|TRBJ1-2|NA
TGTGCCAGCAGTGATCAAACGGGACAGCACTATGGCTACACCTTC
CASSDQTGQHYGYTF
>TRBV7-2|16|TRBD2|TRBJ2-1|NA
TGTGCCAGCAGCGTGACTAGCGGGAGGCCTGGGAATGAGCAGTTCTTC
CASSVTSGRPGNEQFF
>TRBV28|15|NA|TRBJ1-1|NA
TGTGCCAGCAGTCTACAGGTGCGCGCCGGCACTGAAGCTTTCTTT
CASSLQVRAGTEAFF
>TRBV5-1|15|NA|TRBJ2-1|NA
TGCGCCAGCAGCTTGGACGGACAGCCGTACAATGAGCAGTTCTTC
CASSLDGQPYNEQFF
>TRBV5-1|15|TRBD2|TRBJ2-1|NA
TGCGCCAGCAGCTTACCGACTAGCGGGATGAATGAGCAGTTCTTC
CASSLPTSGMNEQFF
>TRBV6-5|14|TRBD1|TRBJ2-3|NA
TGTGCCAGCAGTAGACAGGGCCAAGTAGATACGCAGTATTTT
CASSRQGQVDTQYF
>TRBV28|14|NA|TRBJ2-3|NA
TGTGCCAGCAGTTTAGTCCGGGCGGCGGATACGCAGTATTTT
CASSLVRAADTQYF
>TRBV19|14|TRBD1|TRBJ1-6|NA
TGTGCCAGTAGGACGGGACAGTCTAATTCACCCCTCCACTTT
CASRTGQSNSPLHF
>TRBV6-1|15|TRBD2|TRBJ2-7|NA
TGTGCCAGCACTCCTGAACCTAGCGGGCCCTACGAGCAGTACTTC
CASTPEPSGPYEQYF
>TRBV29-1|15|NA|TRBJ2-1|once
TGCAGCGTTGGAGTAGCGTGGATAAATGGCAATGAGCAGTTCTTC
CSVGVAWINGNEQFF
>TRBV7-9|14|NA|TRBJ2-5|NA
TGTGCCAGCAGCTTAGTGGAGGGGCGGGAGACCCAGTACTTC
CASSLVEGRETQYF
>TRBV4-3|16|NA|TRBJ1-1|NA
TGCGCCAGCAGCCAAGATATTACAGACATGAACACTGAAGCTTTCTTT
CASSQDITDMNTEAFF
>TRBV5-1|13|NA|TRBJ1-6|NA
TGCGCCAGCCGGGGTGTTAATAATTCACCCCTCCACTTT
CASRGVNNSPLHF
>TRBV6-1|14|NA|TRBJ2-1|NA
TGTGCCAGCAGTGAACAGACTACGAGCAATGAGCAGTTCTTC
CASSEQTTSNEQFF
>TRBV5-1|14|NA|TRBJ1-4|NA
TGCGCCAGCAGCCAGGCGACAATGAATGAAAAACTGTTTTTT
CASSQATMNEKLFF
>TRBV2|16|TRBD1|TRBJ1-5|NA
TGTGCCAGCAGTCGACCGGGACAGGCTCTCAATCAGCCCCAGCATTTT
CASSRPGQALNQPQHF
>TRBV18|14|TRBD1|TRBJ1-5|few
TGTGCCAGCTCAACGACAGGGAGCTGGCAGCCCCAGCATTTT
CASSTTGSWQPQHF
>TRBV18|12|NA|TRBJ1-1|NA
TGTGCCAGCTCACCACAAGAGGCTGAAGCTTTCTTT
CASSPQEAEAFF
>TRBV7-9|13|NA|TRBJ1-2|few
TGTGCCGGAACACCAGACACTAACTATGGCTACACCTTC
CAGTPDTNYGYTF
>TRBV2|15|NA|TRBJ1-5|many
TGTGCCAGCAGTCGAAATCCCTCGGGCAATCAGCCCCAGCATTTT
CASSRNPSGNQPQHF
>TRBV18|16|NA|TRBJ1-3|NA
TGTGCCAGCTCCGTAAAGCGGGACCTAAGAGGAAACACCATATATTTT
CASSVKRDLRGNTIYF
>TRBV9|14|NA|TRBJ1-6|few
TGTGCCAGCAGCCGGGGTGGGGCCGAATCACCCCTCCACTTT
CASSRGGAESPLHF